A selection of T cell receptor beta chains follows, all from one sample in a study of blood T cell repertoires in COVID-19. The protocol was immunoSEQ multiplex PCR, while the TCRdb copy is restricted to in-frame clones and leaves out a portion. Here the sample spans a few hundred thousand clones, about four fifths being singletons. The specimen was peripheral blood. The receptors stem from a man aged 30 to 39 who had recovered from COVID-19. CDR3s include the opening cysteine and the closing phenylalanine or tryptophan. D genes are given only for firm matches. A row's size may be missing; if present it is once, few, many or a size class.

clone_size: -; d_call: TRBD1; j_call: TRBJ1-1; v_call: TRBV6-2/TRBV6-3; cdr3_nt: TGTGCCAGCAGTTTGACAGGGGGCTTGGGCACTGAAGCTTTCTTT; cdr3_aa: CASSLTGGLGTEAFF
clone_size: once; d_call: -; j_call: TRBJ2-7; v_call: TRBV7-9; cdr3_nt: TGTGCCAGCAGACATCTCAGCTCCTACGAGCAGTACTTC; cdr3_aa: CASRHLSSYEQYF
clone_size: few; d_call: TRBD1; j_call: TRBJ1-1; v_call: TRBV29-1; cdr3_nt: TGCAGCGCGGCGGCCCAGGGGGACACTGAAGCTTTCTTT; cdr3_aa: CSAAAQGDTEAFF
clone_size: once; d_call: TRBD1; j_call: TRBJ1-2; v_call: TRBV28; cdr3_nt: TGTGCCAGCCAACCAGGGGGGTTTATAAAGGCTGGCTACACCTTC; cdr3_aa: CASQPGGFIKAGYTF
clone_size: -; d_call: -; j_call: TRBJ2-6; v_call: TRBV6-4; cdr3_nt: TGTGCCAGCAGTGAATCTGACACCTCTGGGGCCAACGTCCTGACTTTC; cdr3_aa: CASSESDTSGANVLTF
clone_size: few; d_call: -; j_call: TRBJ2-6; v_call: TRBV5-6; cdr3_nt: TGTGCCAGCAGCTTGGGAGGATTAGGGGCCAACGTCCTGACTTTC; cdr3_aa: CASSLGGLGANVLTF
clone_size: -; d_call: TRBD1; j_call: TRBJ1-1; v_call: TRBV9; cdr3_nt: TGTGCCAGCAGCCAGACAGGGGGCACTGAAGCTTTCTTT; cdr3_aa: CASSQTGGTEAFF
clone_size: few; d_call: -; j_call: TRBJ1-4; v_call: TRBV9; cdr3_nt: TGTGCCAGCAGCGTAGGAGCCCAACCCAACGAAAAACTGTTTTTT; cdr3_aa: CASSVGAQPNEKLFF
clone_size: -; d_call: TRBD2; j_call: TRBJ2-5; v_call: TRBV18; cdr3_nt: TGTGCCAGCTCACCACGTCCCCAACTAGCGGGGGGCCAAGAGACCCAGTACTTC; cdr3_aa: CASSPRPQLAGGQETQYF
clone_size: -; d_call: -; j_call: TRBJ2-3; v_call: TRBV24-1; cdr3_nt: TGTGCCACCAGTGGTGGGGGGACCACAGATACGCAGTATTTT; cdr3_aa: CATSGGGTTDTQYF
clone_size: -; d_call: TRBD2; j_call: TRBJ2-1; v_call: TRBV4-1; cdr3_nt: TGCGCCAGCAGCCCACGCGGGCGGGGGGGCTCCAGCTCCTACAATGAGCAGTTCTTC; cdr3_aa: CASSPRGRGGSSSYNEQFF
clone_size: -; d_call: -; j_call: TRBJ1-5; v_call: TRBV6-1; cdr3_nt: TGTGCCAGCAGTGAAGGTCAGGGGTTCAATCAGCCCCAGCATTTT; cdr3_aa: CASSEGQGFNQPQHF
clone_size: -; d_call: -; j_call: TRBJ2-7; v_call: TRBV10-3; cdr3_nt: TGTGCCATCAGTGAGTCGGGGGGAAACTACGAGCAGTACTTC; cdr3_aa: CAISESGGNYEQYF
clone_size: -; d_call: TRBD1; j_call: TRBJ2-2; v_call: TRBV27; cdr3_nt: TGTGCCAGCAGTGGGACAGGGGGCAACACCGGGGAGCTGTTTTTT; cdr3_aa: CASSGTGGNTGELFF
clone_size: -; d_call: -; j_call: TRBJ1-1; v_call: TRBV19; cdr3_nt: TGTGCCAGTAGTATTTGGGCGAACACTGAAGCTTTCTTT; cdr3_aa: CASSIWANTEAFF
clone_size: -; d_call: -; j_call: TRBJ2-7; v_call: TRBV10-2; cdr3_nt: TGCGCCAGCAGTGTAAAGGGGTCCTACGAGCAGTACTTC; cdr3_aa: CASSVKGSYEQYF
clone_size: -; d_call: TRBD2; j_call: TRBJ2-1; v_call: TRBV5-8; cdr3_nt: TGTGCCAGCAGCAGCGGACTAGCGGGGATGAAGAATGAGCAGTTCTTC; cdr3_aa: CASSSGLAGMKNEQFF
clone_size: -; d_call: -; j_call: TRBJ1-5; v_call: TRBV27; cdr3_nt: TGTGCCAGCAGCCCACAGGGTCGGGTCGGGCCCCAGCATTTT; cdr3_aa: CASSPQGRVGPQHF
clone_size: once; d_call: -; j_call: TRBJ1-6; v_call: TRBV2; cdr3_nt: TGTGCCAGCAGTGACAGGACAGCCTCGCTTGGTCCCCTCCACTTT; cdr3_aa: CASSDRTASLGPLHF
clone_size: -; d_call: TRBD1; j_call: TRBJ2-5; v_call: TRBV7-9; cdr3_nt: TGTGCCAGCAGCTTAGGGGACAGGGGGTTACAAGAGACCCAGTACTTC; cdr3_aa: CASSLGDRGLQETQYF
clone_size: few; d_call: -; j_call: TRBJ2-1; v_call: TRBV5-4; cdr3_nt: TGTGCCAGCAGCTTGGACAGGGTGGTGCAGCGTGAGCAGTTCTTC; cdr3_aa: CASSLDRVVQREQFF
clone_size: few; d_call: -; j_call: TRBJ2-5; v_call: TRBV6-5; cdr3_nt: TGTGCCAGCAGTTACGGGGACAACCAAGAGACCCAGTACTTC; cdr3_aa: CASSYGDNQETQYF
clone_size: -; d_call: TRBD2; j_call: TRBJ2-1; v_call: TRBV19; cdr3_nt: TGTGCCAGTAGTAATAGCGGGGGTCTAAGAGGAGAGCAGTTCTTC; cdr3_aa: CASSNSGGLRGEQFF
clone_size: -; d_call: -; j_call: TRBJ2-3; v_call: TRBV27; cdr3_nt: TGTGCCAGCAGTTTATTTTCCGGCGGGGAGAACACAGATACGCAGTATTTT; cdr3_aa: CASSLFSGGENTDTQYF